The 6 T cell receptor beta chains below were found in one sample sequenced in a study of blood T cells in healthy people across ages. Through a sample-barcoded 5' primer and a J-beta primer mix, a second PCR was run for 7 to 11 cycles. MiXCR was run by TCRdb on the 5' RACE reads, yielding one entry per CDR3 protein. The sample yields around 1,700,000 distinct CDR3 sequences, 28% seen once. Sequenced sample: blood. The receptors shown here come from a woman aged 25 to 39 in good health.

This clonotype was seen a handful of times. The gene calls are TRBV27 and TRBJ2-6; D assignment may be TRBD1 or TRBD2 (7 bases each). Germline CDR1 and CDR2: MNHEY and SMNVEV (reference sequence). Trimming pared 5 bases from V and 2 bases from J, leaving 10 bases between. The CDR3 totals 15 residues. CDR3 region: CASSQGGTGANVLTF. The CDR3 nucleotides read TGTGCCAGCAGTCAGGGGGGGACTGGGGCCAACGTCCTGACTTTC.

About this clonotype itself: As the CDR3 is not closed by the conserved phenylalanine or tryptophan, this likely results from a read error. This chain links TRBV12-5 with TRBJ2-1, with 7 bases fitting TRBD2. Germline CDR1 LGHNT, CDR2 FRNRAP. V was pared by 7 bases and J by 6 bases, with 12 bases of the junction left unmatched. This CDR3 has 15 amino acids. CDR3 sequence reads: CASDLSTGGGNEQFL. The CDR3 region has the DNA TGTGCTAGTGACCTATCGACGGGGGGAGGCAATGAGCAGTTCTTA.

This clonotype has at least ten counts. This chain joins TRBV3-1 and TRBJ2-7; 15 bases line up with TRBD2. The trim removed 4 bases at V and 6 bases at J, leaving 4 bases unmatched. Germline-derived CDR1 and CDR2 are LGHDT and YNNKEL (reference sequence). CDR3 length: 15 amino acids. CDR3 coding DNA: TGTGCCAGCAGCCCCTGGACTAGCGGGGGGGCCGAGCAGTACTTC. Its translation: CASSPWTSGGAEQYF.

This chain uses TRBV27 with TRBJ2-1; 10 bases are a match to TRBD1. CDR1 is MNHEY, CDR2 SMNVEV, per germline (reference sequence). Germline trimming cut 0 bases from V and 9 bases from J; bases unmatched to any gene: 14. This CDR3 has 18 residues. CDR3 loop: CASSLSPSPGTGVGEQFF. Written as DNA, the CDR3 is TGTGCCAGCAGTTTATCTCCTTCCCCCGGGACAGGGGTAGGTGAGCAGTTCTTC.

The chain uses TRBV7-2 and TRBJ2-5; tentative D call: TRBD2 (5 bases). Germline V CDR1 and CDR2: SGHTA, FQGNSA. CDR3 length: 13 residues. The V and J ends lost 7 bases and 2 bases respectively, with 11 bases between them. DNA for the CDR3: TGTGCCAGCAACCCGACTACACAAGAGACCCAGTACTTC. Residues: CASNPTTQETQYF. Full variable domain (rest looked up from reference TRBV7-2 and TRBJ2-5): GAGVSQSPSNKVTEKGKDVELRCDPISGHTALYWYRQSLGQGLEFLIYFQGNSAPDKSGLPSDRFSAERTGGSVSTLTIQRTQQEDSAVYLCASNPTTQETQYFGPGTRLLVL.

The chain carries TRBV5-4 and TRBJ2-1; 12 nucleotides line up with TRBD1. V shed 4 bases, J shed 7 bases, and the junction held 12 bases outside the gene matches. The V gene's germline CDR1 is SGHNT and CDR2 YYREEE (reference sequence). The CDR3 is made up of 17 amino acids. CDR3 in DNA: TGTGCCAGCAGCCTAGGGGGGACAGGGGGCGCGAGGAATGAGCAGTTCTTC. It codes for CASSLGGTGGARNEQFF.